The 29 T cell receptor beta chains below were found in one sample sequenced in a study of cytomegalovirus exposure and HLA in healthy donors. Vbeta (60) and Jbeta (13) primers were used in the PCR. The table came from immunoSEQ multiplex PCR; TCRdb's copy has only in-frame clones and leaves some out. This sample contains about 130,000 clones. Sequencing was carried out using PBMCs. Receptors originate from a woman aged 40 to 50 in good health and CMV-seronegative.

V usage is TRBV7-2 and J usage is TRBJ2-5; 7 nucleotides align to TRBD1. J gave up 2 bases and V 4 bases, and 7 bases lay outside the gene matches. Germline V gene data show CDR1 as SGHTA and CDR2 as FQGNSA. This CDR3 is 15 amino acids long. The CDR3 DNA is TGTGCCAGCAGCTCCCAGGGACAGACGCAAGAGACCCAGTACTTC. Encoded protein: CASSSQGQTQETQYF. Complete variable domain (other parts from reference TRBV7-2 and TRBJ2-5): GAGVSQSPSNKVTEKGKDVELRCDPISGHTALYWYRQSLGQGLEFLIYFQGNSAPDKSGLPSDRFSAERTGGSVSTLTIQRTQQEDSAVYLCASSSQGQTQETQYFGPGTRLLVL.

V and J are TRBV18 and TRBJ1-5, with 7 bases fitting TRBD1. Germline V gene data show CDR1 as KGHSH and CDR2 as LQKENI. Unmatched junction bases numbered 15, after V lost 4 bases and J lost 6 bases. The CDR3 is made up of 17 amino acids. DNA of the CDR3: TGTGCCAGCTCACTTGGCAACAGGGGTACGCTGGGTCAGCCCCAGCATTTT. Translated: CASSLGNRGTLGQPQHF.

V usage is TRBV2 and J usage is TRBJ2-3; 11 bases are shared with TRBD2. The CDR3 extends over 13 amino acids. Losses at the gene ends were 5 bases for V and 7 bases for J; bases not matched to a gene: 2. Germline loops: CDR1 SNHLY, CDR2 FYNNEI. CDR3: CASSLAGGNTQYF. DNA for the CDR3: TGTGCCAGCAGTCTAGCGGGGGGTAATACGCAGTATTTT.

V is TRBV7-9 and J is TRBJ2-2; D might be TRBD1 (7 bases). V lost 5 bases to trimming and J lost 7 bases, with 20 bases between them. Germline V lookup: CDR1 SEHNR, CDR2 FQNEAQ (reference sequence). The CDR3 loop spans 16 amino acids. CDR3: CASSRGTDWGGGELFF. The CDR3 DNA reads TGTGCCAGCAGCCGAGGGACAGATTGGGGAGGCGGGGAGCTGTTTTTT.

Here the CDR3 reads CATKGQINTGELFF. Written as DNA, the CDR3 is TGTGCCACCAAGGGACAGATTAACACCGGGGAGCTGTTTTTT. The chain recombines TRBV6-1 with TRBJ2-2, with 7 bases aligning to TRBD1. Trimming at V came to 10 bases and at J to 2 bases, leaving 7 bases not matched to a gene. This CDR3 spans 14 amino acids. In germline, CDR1 is MNHNS, CDR2 SASEGT.

The chain uses TRBV19 and TRBJ1-1, with TRBD1 matching over 7 bases. From germline, CDR1 is LNHDA and CDR2 SQIVND (reference sequence). Trimming took 6 bases from V and 6 from J; bases not matched to a gene: 10. The CDR3 has 14 residues. CDR3 nucleotide sequence: TGTGCCAGTAGGACAAGACAGGGTTGGGCTGAAGCTTTCTTT. Amino acids: CASRTRQGWAEAFF. Together with reference TRBV19 and TRBJ1-1, the CDR3 gives the full variable domain: DGGITQSPKYLFRKEGQNVTLSCEQNLNHDAMYWYRQDPGQGLRLIYYSQIVNDFQKGDIAEGYSVSREKKESFPLTVTSAQKNPTAFYLCASRTRQGWAEAFFGQGTRLTVV.

The chain employs TRBV21-1 and TRBJ2-7; the table's D call, TRBD2, has no DNA check behind it. TRBV21-1 is shown as a pseudogene. This CDR3 region has 13 residues. The CDR3 loop is CASISGGAGEQYV. The CDR3 nucleotides read TGTGCCAGCATCAGCGGGGGGGCGGGTGAGCAGTACGTC.

The CDR3 protein is CASSPQGASYEQYF. The CDR3 DNA sequence: TGTGCCAGCAGCCCTCAGGGGGCCTCCTACGAGCAGTACTTC. The V gene is TRBV7-8, the J gene TRBJ2-5, with 8 nucleotides matching TRBD1. TRBJ2-7 matches the DNA end more closely, so the J call is doubtful. The germline gives CDR1 SGHVS, CDR2 FQNEAQ. This CDR3 comprises 14 residues.

The V and J genes are TRBV6-1 and TRBJ1-2, with D maybe TRBD1 (6 bases). The CDR3 has 13 amino acids. V was cut by 2 bases and J by 7 bases, with 11 bases left in between. Germline lookup yields CDR1 MNHNS and CDR2 SASEGT. CDR3 coding DNA: TGTGCCAGCAGTGAAAACAGGGACACTGGCTACACCTTC. Encoded protein: CASSENRDTGYTF.

CDR3 residues: CASSRGGTYYYGYTF. The CDR3 bases are TGTGCCAGCTCGCGGGGCGGAACTTATTACTATGGCTACACCTTC. The chain has TRBV7-9 and TRBJ1-2, with D maybe TRBD1 (5 bases). This CDR3 is built from 15 residues. The germline V gene has CDR1 SEHNR and CDR2 FQNEAQ (reference sequence). V was shortened by 8 bases and J by 3 bases, with 19 bases between the two germline ends.

The chain joins TRBV7-9 to TRBJ2-3, with TRBD2 matching over 10 bases. Germline V gives CDR1 SEHNR, CDR2 FQNEAQ (reference sequence). CDR3 length: 15 amino acids. V lost 3 bases to trimming and J lost 5 bases; unmatched junction nucleotides: 5. CDR3 protein: CASSFRLAGEDTQYF. The CDR3 DNA sequence: TGTGCCAGCAGCTTCAGGCTAGCGGGGGAAGATACGCAGTATTTT.

The chain employs TRBV5-6 and TRBJ2-7, with TRBD2 as a possible D gene (6 bases). The V gene lost 3 bases and the J gene lost 4 bases, with 17 bases spanning the gap. The CDR3 has 15 residues. Germline CDR1 is SGHDT and CDR2 is YYEEEE. The CDR3 region is CASSSPGVGRYEQYF. Written as DNA, the CDR3 is TGTGCCAGCAGCTCCCCCGGGGTAGGGAGGTACGAGCAGTACTTC.

This chain joins TRBV27 and TRBJ2-3; 8 nucleotides align to TRBD1. Germline loops: CDR1 MNHEY, CDR2 SMNVEV (reference sequence). The V and J ends lost 3 bases and 13 bases, in that order; junction bases with no gene match: 6. This CDR3 region has 12 residues. This chain's CDR3 is CASSFPDRAEYF. DNA for the CDR3: TGTGCCAGCAGTTTCCCGGACAGGGCGGAGTATTTT.

J is TRBJ1-2 and V is TRBV5-1; D might be TRBD1 (5 bases). V gave up 2 bases and J gave up 1 base, with 15 bases separating them. Germline V gives CDR1 SGHRS, CDR2 YFSETQ. This CDR3 is 16 amino acids long. DNA of the CDR3: TGCGCCAGCAGCTTAACATCGGGGACTCATAACTATGGCTACACCTTC. Translation: CASSLTSGTHNYGYTF.

The chain couples TRBV18 to TRBJ2-6; TRBD1 matches at 9 bases. CDR3 length equals 16 residues. The trim removed 5 bases at V and 3 bases at J, leaving 5 bases unmatched. CDR1 and CDR2 from the germline V gene are KGHSH and LQKENI. CDR3 in DNA: TGTGCCAGCTCAGAACAGGGGGCAAATGGGGCCAACGTCCTGACTTTC. This sequence encodes CASSEQGANGANVLTF.

J is TRBJ2-7 and V is TRBV28, with 7 bases identical to TRBD1. The CDR3 runs to 14 residues. The germline gives CDR1 MDHEN, CDR2 SYDVKM. J lost 1 base, V lost 5 bases, and 5 bases had no gene match. The CDR3 DNA sequence: TGTGCCAGCAGTAGCCGACAGGGTTCCTACGAGCAGTACGTC. Its protein is CASSSRQGSYEQYV.

In regard to this clone: This same CDR3 is encoded by further DNA sequences in the sample. This chain links TRBV9 with TRBJ1-2; 7 bases match TRBD1. Germline trimming cut 2 bases from V and 2 bases from J; bases unmatched to any gene: 0. The germline V gene has CDR1 SGDLS and CDR2 YYNGEE. The CDR3 length is 13 residues. The chain's CDR3 is CASSVRGNYGYTF. In DNA, the CDR3 is TGTGCCAGCAGCGTCAGGGGGAACTATGGCTACACCTTC.

CDR3 DNA sequence: TGCGCCAGCAGCTCAGTGAGTGCGGGGGAGCGGGATACGCAGTATTTT. Its protein is CASSSVSAGERDTQYF. The rearrangement links TRBV4-3 to TRBJ2-3; TRBD2 matches 7 bases. CDR1 LGHNA and CDR2 YSLEER come from the germline V gene. The length of the CDR3 is 16 residues. Losses at the gene ends were 5 bases for V and 6 bases for J; bases not matched to a gene: 14.

V and J are TRBV2 and TRBJ1-1, with 7 bases lining up with TRBD1. The junction had 3 bases not matched to a gene; V was cut back by 2 bases and J by 0 bases. The germline gives CDR1 SNHLY, CDR2 FYNNEI. The CDR3 contains 15 residues. CDR3 nucleotides: TGTGCCAGCAGTGAATACAGGGGCTTGAACACTGAAGCTTTCTTT. It encodes CASSEYRGLNTEAFF.

V usage is TRBV19 and J usage is TRBJ2-7, with D unclear. V lost 5 bases and J 1 base, leaving 12 bases between the germline ends. Germline V CDR1 and CDR2: LNHDA, SQIVND (reference sequence). This CDR3 spans 14 amino acids. CDR3 DNA sequence: TGTGCCAGTAGTCCCCTAGACGGATCCTACGAGCAGTACTTC. Translation: CASSPLDGSYEQYF.

CDR3 residues: CASSFDGRGLKRTEAFF. The CDR3 bases are TGTGCCAGCAGCTTCGATGGCAGGGGGCTTAAGAGAACTGAAGCTTTCTTT. The V gene is TRBV7-9, the J gene TRBJ1-1; 8 nucleotides line up with TRBD1. CDR3 size: 17 residues. Germline V gene data show CDR1 as SEHNR and CDR2 as FQNEAQ (reference sequence). V dropped 3 bases and J dropped 5; count of bases not matched to a gene: 14.

The rearrangement links TRBV7-2 to TRBJ2-3, with TRBD2 matching over 10 bases. The CDR3 totals 16 residues. Trimming cost V 5 bases and J 0 bases; bases outside gene matches: 5. Looked up from germline, CDR1 is SGHTA and CDR2 is FQGNSA. The CDR3 coding sequence is TGTGCCAGCAGCCCATTGACTAGCGGGAGCACAGATACGCAGTATTTT. This sequence encodes CASSPLTSGSTDTQYF.

The chain links TRBV18 to TRBJ2-2, with 7 bases matching TRBD1. Germline V CDR1 and CDR2: KGHSH, LQKENI. The CDR3 is 17 residues long. J lost 4 bases, V lost 3 bases, and 11 bases had no gene match. The CDR3 sequence: CASSPNKRQGITGELFF. The DNA for the CDR3 is TGTGCCAGCTCACCCAATAAGCGACAGGGTATCACCGGGGAGCTGTTTTTT.

The J gene is TRBJ1-1, the V gene TRBV4-3; no reliable D call. V lost 3 bases and J lost 3, with 5 bases in between. The V gene's germline CDR1 is LGHNA and CDR2 YSLEER. This CDR3 has 12 residues. The CDR3 reads CASSHSDTEAFF. CDR3 coding DNA: TGCGCCAGCAGCCACTCGGACACTGAAGCTTTCTTT.

The rearrangement uses TRBV19 and TRBJ2-5; 7 bases line up with TRBD2. Germline V gene lookup returns CDR1 LNHDA and CDR2 SQIVND (reference sequence). The CDR3 contains 15 residues. The J segment lost 4 bases and the V segment lost 3 bases, leaving 8 bases of the junction unmatched. DNA of the CDR3: TGTGCCAGTAGTATCCAGCGGGGAATGGGAGAGACCCAGTACTTC. Protein: CASSIQRGMGETQYF.

This sequence joins TRBV7-2 and TRBJ1-3, with D tentatively TRBD1 (5 bases). The length of the CDR3 is 15 residues. Trimming took off 0 bases at V and 3 bases at J, with 9 bases between the two ends. Looked up from germline, CDR1 is SGHTA and CDR2 is FQGNSA. The chain's CDR3 is CASSLAGTGGNTIYF. CDR3 in DNA: TGTGCCAGCAGCTTAGCGGGGACTGGTGGAAACACCATATATTTT.

This sequence joins TRBV9 and TRBJ1-1; TRBD1 agrees at 7 bases. Trimming took 4 bases from V and 1 from J; bases not matched to a gene: 4. Germline lookup yields CDR1 SGDLS and CDR2 YYNGEE. This CDR3 has 14 amino acids. CDR3 amino acids: CASSPYRGNTEAFF. CDR3 nucleotide sequence: TGTGCCAGCAGCCCCTACAGGGGGAACACTGAAGCTTTCTTT. Complete variable domain (other parts from reference TRBV9 and TRBJ1-1): DSGVTQTPKHLITATGQRVTLRCSPRSGDLSVYWYQQSLDQGLQFLIQYYNGEERAKGNILERFSAQQFPDLHSELNLSSLELGDSALYFCASSPYRGNTEAFFGQGTRLTVV.

The J gene is TRBJ2-3, the V gene TRBV6-1; 8 nucleotides agree with TRBD1. The V segment lost 6 bases and the J segment 5 bases; nucleotides outside the gene matches: 7. The CDR3 spans 14 residues. CDR1 MNHNS and CDR2 SASEGT come from the germline V gene. The CDR3 reads CASREQGDGDTQYF. As DNA, the CDR3 is TGTGCCAGCAGAGAACAGGGGGATGGAGATACGCAGTATTTT.

This CDR3 reads CASGQGPGNTIYF. The DNA of the CDR3 is TGTGCCAGCGGACAGGGCCCTGGAAACACCATATATTTT. The rearrangement links TRBV6-1 to TRBJ1-3; TRBD1 matches at 8 bases. J gave up 2 bases and V 8 bases, and 2 bases lay outside the gene matches. The germline CDR1 and CDR2 sequences are MNHNS and SASEGT. This CDR3 region has 13 residues.